This T cell receptor beta chain stems from a study of T-cell memory formation after mild COVID-19 (dated by TCRdb to about 2021). Turning to the overall study: TCR sequence clusters from the two donors were largely donor specific. T-cell clones expanding and contracting after mild COVID-19 in a couple of donors were tracked by longitudinal TCRalpha and TCRbeta repertoire sequencing. The cohort was made up of two young adult volunteers, one female and one male, who were previously healthy. Overall study results and their limits: Only two mild cases were covered by the study, and larger cohorts that include severe cases with pre-infection samples were considered necessary. Some responding clones were found in pre-infection memory, which suggests that pre-existing cross-reactive memory T cells took part in the SARS-CoV-2 response. Contracting CD4+ clones turned up mainly in the CM and EM memory subsets, whereas EMRA was where CD8+ clones were enriched. From day 15 to 85, contracting clones showed balanced CD4/CD8 phenotypes, whereas a second wave of clones that expanded from day 15 to 37 leaned towards CD4+. Whether the second-wave clones peaking on day 37 were SARS-CoV-2 specific was not confirmed.

This clonotype came up a few times. Its cognate antigen has yet to be identified. One base away there is no much larger clone; base qualities are not given. The germline V gene provides CDR1 LGHNA and CDR2 YNFKEQ. V lost 1 base and J lost 10 bases; the stretch between them is 8 bases long. Counted from cysteine to phenylalanine, this CDR3 has 12 amino acids. The kept DNA is CDR3 alone, 36 bases in frame from the first base. Ficoll-Paque density gradient centrifugation was the method used to isolate PBMCs. The reads were generated on an Illumina NovaSeq 6000. Using 5'RACE with constant-segment primers, TCRalpha and TCRbeta cDNA libraries were constructed, with sample barcodes and unique molecular identifiers added in the process. Trizol reagent was used to extract RNA from every sample. Libraries were amplified in two PCR steps, with a second sample barcode and Illumina TruSeq adapters added in the second step. The libraries were sequenced on an Illumina NovaSeq using 2 x 150 bp paired-end reads. Per the source publication's procedure: With migec v1.2.7, reads were demultiplexed and then collapsed into UMI-guided consensus sequences. With mixcr v2.1.11, UMI consensuses were aligned to TRA and TRB V and J templates and assembled into clonotypes. A clonotype was counted as expanded or contracted only when both edgeR and NoisET called the clonotype significant, with the noise models trained on biological replicates. For edgeR calls, the thresholds were a false discovery rate-adjusted p below 0.01 and a log2 fold-change of 1. As an exploratory analysis of dynamics, max-normalized trajectories of the 1000 most abundant clonotypes were examined with PCA combined with hierarchical clustering. Separately sequenced CD4+ and CD8+ repertoires were used to assign the CD4 or CD8 phenotype of responding clones. TCRdb reprocessing: public reads trimmed at Q25 with fastp, clones called with MiXCR, in-frame beta chains kept. One record per CDR3 amino acid sequence lists the most common genes and DNA. The V and J calls and clone size are TCRdb's, not the authors'. Across this sample there are roughly 350,000 distinct CDR3 sequences, with around 15% seen only once. The ten largest clonotypes hold 20% to 25% of the sample.

Sequenced material: PBMCs or a T cell subset sorted from them (not recorded which). The chain is assembled from TRBV4-2 and TRBJ2-1; too little of a D gene remains to name it. This TCR was recovered from a young man who had mild COVID-19 (a few samples of this study predate the infection). The sample titles of this study are shuffled in the database, so cell type and time point are left out; the donor was told from shared clones. The CDR3 amino acid sequence is: CASSQGHYEQFF. The nucleotides read TGTGCCAGCAGCCAAGGGCATTACGAGCAGTTCTTC.